This paragraph reports one TCR beta chain. Its cognate antigen is unknown. This sample was taken from a study of cytomegalovirus exposure and HLA in healthy donors. Study findings and constraints: Published work reported that the classifier diagnosed cytomegalovirus status with high specificity and sensitivity. TCR beta chain V- and J-gene trimming was linked, in a later analysis, to a missense variant in DCLRE1C. Sequencing likely caused a cluster of highly shared sequence variants.

PCR amplification relied on 60 Vbeta primers (plus 13 Jbeta primers). As handled by the study authors: The authors later counted about 80 million unique TCR beta chains, roughly 11 million of them shared. Method: immunoSEQ multiplex PCR; TCRdb's copy keeps in-frame clones and lacks some. For V, J and clone size, that table is used; D and trimming come from the DNA. This sample has around 100,000 clones; under 85% occur once, and the top ten carry around 5%. The TCR was taken from a man aged 25-45 years in good health and CMV-seropositive. What was sequenced was PBMCs.

The CDR3 sequence: CASSPGGGRPNTGELFF. The CDR3 DNA is TGTGCCAGCAGCCCGGGTGGGGGGAGACCAAACACCGGGGAGCTGTTTTTT. The gene calls are TRBV5-4 and TRBJ2-2; TRBD2 is a possible D gene (6 bases). CDR1 and CDR2 (germline): SGHNT, YYREEE (reference sequence). Trimming shortened V by 4 bases and J by 2 bases, and 18 bases separated the two germline ends. This CDR3 has 17 residues.